This T cell receptor (beta chain) was recovered during a study of PD-1 blockade in classical Hodgkin lymphoma. Study-wide background: Patients were treated with nivolumab at 3 mg/kg, and this was given intravenously every 2 weeks.

A note on this clone: The antigen remains unidentified.

Only in-frame clones appear in the TCRdb table, and some are missing; sequencing was by immunoSEQ multiplex PCR. The data show around 99,000 clones, 75% to 85% seen once. Findings and caveats of the study: Excluded were patients who started nivolumab under 1 year after ASCT, a group that had lower diversity.

Each patient experienced a relapse that followed autologous stem cell transplantation, and brentuximab vedotin exposure varied. Germline V lookup: CDR1 MNHEY, CDR2 SMNVEV (reference sequence). This CDR3 is 13 amino acids long. Trimming took off 3 bases at V and 0 bases at J, with 6 bases between the two ends. Source: peripheral blood mononuclear cells (PBMCs), taken before the second cycle of nivolumab. The TCR originated in a human donor with classical Hodgkin lymphoma. The rearrangement uses TRBV27 and TRBJ2-7, with unresolved D. The CDR3 loop is CASSLQSSYEQYF. The CDR3 DNA reads TGTGCCAGCAGTTTGCAAAGCTCCTACGAGCAGTACTTC.